Reported below is one TCR beta chain. Profiled with immunoSEQ multiplex PCR; TCRdb holds only in-frame clones, not every one. The sample contains nearly 45,000 clones, around 96% of which appear only once. Trimming removed 0 bases from V and 2 bases from J; junction bases left unmatched: 10. The CDR3 is made up of 18 amino acids. Germline values: CDR1 SGDLS, CDR2 YYNGEE. The data derive from a study of T cell changes during pregnancy in multiple sclerosis. The receptor comes from a female donor with multiple sclerosis, enrolled in a pregnancy study. This chain links TRBV9 with TRBJ2-2; TRBD2 matches at 7 bases. This sample comprised peripheral blood, obtained in the second trimester of pregnancy. CDR3 residues: CASSVATATSQNTGELFF. CDR3 DNA: TGTGCCAGCAGCGTAGCTACGGCGACTAGCCAAAACACCGGGGAGCTGTTTTTT.